This record concerns one TCR beta chain sequence. Antigen unknown. When replicate PCRs were run on unsorted PBMC, they used approximately 300 ng DNA, 25,000 to 35,000 T cell genomes. Assay used: immunoSEQ multiplex PCR; TCRdb lists only in-frame clones, some missing. The sample has fewer than 500,000 clones; 60% to 80% are singletons. HIV-negative, healthy adults without recent acute infections or vaccinations were the donors. Every one of the donors was a Caucasian adult that lived in Nashville, Tennessee. V dropped 4 bases and J dropped 15 bases, with 20 bases sitting between them. The CDR3 is 13 residues long. Germline V CDR1 and CDR2: SGDLS, YYNGEE. The sample belongs to a study of shared clonotypes between healthy human individuals. General study points: Blood alone was sampled, and tissue repertoires likely differ.

This TCR derives from a woman in her thirties or forties in good health. Some clones in this sample may be carry-over from other donors' samples. The source material was PBMCs. The chain combines TRBV9 with TRBJ2-1; no definite D call. CDR3 in amino acids: CASSPFQTAIPFF. CDR3 DNA: TGTGCCAGCAGCCCCTTTCAGACTGCAATCCCGTTCTTC.